This record concerns one TCR beta chain sequence. The data were taken from a study of blood T cell repertoires in COVID-19. Study context: The samples span acute and convalescent COVID-19 from the United States, Italy and Spain. PBMCs, B-cell-depleted T cells, or T cells were the source of the cDNA or gDNA that made up the material.

Per the germline V gene, CDR1 is SGHRS and CDR2 is YFSETQ. This CDR3 spans 14 amino acids. V shed 4 bases, J shed 4 bases, and the junction held 1 base outside the gene matches. As processed by the authors: By means of reference gene primer amplification, nucleated cell counts were estimated. Generated by immunoSEQ multiplex PCR, the TCRdb table keeps only in-frame clones and is missing some. From that table come the V and J calls and clone size; the DNA was used to work out D and trimming. This table has about 90,000 clones, about 84% appearing once. The clonotype was recovered from an elderly man with active or convalescent COVID-19. This sequence joins TRBV5-1 and TRBJ2-5, with 13 bases aligning to TRBD2. What was sequenced was peripheral blood. The CDR3 sequence is CASSRTSGGETQYF. In DNA form, the CDR3 reads TGCGCCAGCAGCCGGACTAGCGGGGGAGAGACCCAGTACTTC.